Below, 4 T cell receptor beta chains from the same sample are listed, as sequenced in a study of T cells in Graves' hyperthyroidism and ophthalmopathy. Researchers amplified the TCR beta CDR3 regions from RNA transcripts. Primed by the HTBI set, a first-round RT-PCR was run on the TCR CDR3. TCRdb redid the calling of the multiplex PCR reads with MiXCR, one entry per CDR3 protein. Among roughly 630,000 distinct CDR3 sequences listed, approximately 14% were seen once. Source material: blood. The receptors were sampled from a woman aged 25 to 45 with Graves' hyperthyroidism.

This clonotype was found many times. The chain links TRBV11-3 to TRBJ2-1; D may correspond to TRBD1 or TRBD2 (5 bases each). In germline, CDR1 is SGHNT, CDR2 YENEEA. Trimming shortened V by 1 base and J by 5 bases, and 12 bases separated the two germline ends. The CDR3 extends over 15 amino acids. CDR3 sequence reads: CASSLGRGRNNEQFF. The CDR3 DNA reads TGTGCCAGCAGCTTAGGTCGGGGCCGGAACAATGAGCAGTTCTTC.

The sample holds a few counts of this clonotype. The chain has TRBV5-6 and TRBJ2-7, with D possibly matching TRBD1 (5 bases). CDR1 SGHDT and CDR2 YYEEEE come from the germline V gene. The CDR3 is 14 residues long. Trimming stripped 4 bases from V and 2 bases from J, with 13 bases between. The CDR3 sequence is CASSRPDSTYEQYF. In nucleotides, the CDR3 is TGTGCCAGCAGCCGTCCCGACAGCACCTACGAGCAGTACTTC.

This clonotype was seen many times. CDR3 bases: TGTGCCAGCAGTTACTCGTTCCAGGGGGCGGATGAGCAGTTCTTC. Translating gives CASSYSFQGADEQFF. V is TRBV6-6 and J is TRBJ2-1; 8 positions agree with TRBD1. The CDR3 consists of 15 residues. J gave up 8 bases and V 0 bases, and 6 bases lay outside the gene matches. Germline V gene sequence: CDR1 MNHNY, CDR2 SVGAGI (reference sequence).

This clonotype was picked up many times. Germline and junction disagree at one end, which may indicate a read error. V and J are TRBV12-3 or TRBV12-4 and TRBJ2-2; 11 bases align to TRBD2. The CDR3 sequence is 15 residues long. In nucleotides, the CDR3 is TGTGCCAGCAGGCGACTAGCGGGAAACACCGTGGAGCTGTTTTTT. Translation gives CASRRLAGNTVELFF.